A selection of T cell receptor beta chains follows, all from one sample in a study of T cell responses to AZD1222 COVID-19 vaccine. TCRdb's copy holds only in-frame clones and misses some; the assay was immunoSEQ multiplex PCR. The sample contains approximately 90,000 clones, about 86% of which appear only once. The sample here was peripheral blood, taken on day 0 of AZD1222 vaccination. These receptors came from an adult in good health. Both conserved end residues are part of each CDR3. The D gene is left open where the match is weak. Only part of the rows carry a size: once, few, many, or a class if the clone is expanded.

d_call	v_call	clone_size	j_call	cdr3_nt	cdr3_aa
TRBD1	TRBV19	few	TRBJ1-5	TGTGCCAGTACCTTCAGGCAGGGGGCGGATAGCAATCAGCCCCAGCATTTT	CASTFRQGADSNQPQHF
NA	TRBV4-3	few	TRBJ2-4	TGCGCCAGCAGCCAAATAAGGGGGGAGTTGGACATTCAGTACTTC	CASSQIRGELDIQYF
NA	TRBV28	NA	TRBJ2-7	TGTGCCAGCAGTTTTTTGGTGGCAGGGGGGCCCTACGAGCAGTACTTC	CASSFLVAGGPYEQYF
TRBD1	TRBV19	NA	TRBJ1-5	TGTGCCAGTAGTCCCCGGACAGGAAGGGCTCAGCCCCAGCATTTT	CASSPRTGRAQPQHF
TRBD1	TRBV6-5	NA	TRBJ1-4	TGTGCCAGCCAAGGGGGCGCGGGTGAAAAACTGTTTTTT	CASQGGAGEKLFF
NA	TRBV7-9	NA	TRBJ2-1	TGTGCCAGCAGCTTAGTAGGGGGTAGCGGCCACAATGAGCAGTTCTTC	CASSLVGGSGHNEQFF
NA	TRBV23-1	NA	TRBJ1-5	TGCGCCAGCAGTCAACAGGGTGGATTTGGCAATCAGCCCCAGCATTTT	CASSQQGGFGNQPQHF
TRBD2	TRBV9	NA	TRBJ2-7	TGTGCCAGCAGCGTAGGTAGCGGGAGGGCTTACGAGCAGTACTTC	CASSVGSGRAYEQYF
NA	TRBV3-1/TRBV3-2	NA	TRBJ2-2	TGTGCCAGCAGCCCAGGCATGGGCCGTGTTACCGGGGAGCTGTTTTTT	CASSPGMGRVTGELFF
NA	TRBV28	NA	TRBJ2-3	TGTGCCAGCAGTTACCTAGGAGATACGCAGTATTTT	CASSYLGDTQYF
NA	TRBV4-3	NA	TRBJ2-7	TGCGCCAGCAGCCAAGAACTGGGATTCTACGAGCAGTACTTC	CASSQELGFYEQYF
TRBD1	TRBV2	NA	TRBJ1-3	TGTGCCAGCAGCAGGACAGGGGGTGGAAACACCATATATTTT	CASSRTGGGNTIYF
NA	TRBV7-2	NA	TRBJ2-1	TGTGCCAGCAGCCGCCCAAGGGCTTACAATGAGCAGTTCTTC	CASSRPRAYNEQFF
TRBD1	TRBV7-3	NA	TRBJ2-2	TGTGCCAGCAGCTCCCCAGGGGGACGGGAGCTGTTTTTT	CASSSPGGRELFF
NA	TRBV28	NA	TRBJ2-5	TGTGCCAGCAGTTTGAGGGGCGCGAGGAAGACCCAGTACTTC	CASSLRGARKTQYF
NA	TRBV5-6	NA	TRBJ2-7	TGTGCCAGCAGCTTCGAGGGGAACGAGCAGTACTTC	CASSFEGNEQYF
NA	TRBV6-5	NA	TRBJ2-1	TGTGCCAGCAGGTTCTCCATACAGGGACGTGAGCAGTTCTTC	CASRFSIQGREQFF
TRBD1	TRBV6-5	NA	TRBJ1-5	TGTGCCATCGTCCCAGGGGGCGCCGGTCAGCCCCAGCATTTT	CAIVPGGAGQPQHF
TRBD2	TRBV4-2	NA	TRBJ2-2	TGTGCCAGCAGCCAACTAGCGGGAAACACCGGGGAGCTGTTTTTT	CASSQLAGNTGELFF
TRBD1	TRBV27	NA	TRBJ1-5	TGTGCCAGCAGTGGGGGGACAGGGCATCAGCCCCAGCATTTT	CASSGGTGHQPQHF
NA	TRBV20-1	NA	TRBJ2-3	TGCAGTGCTAGTACAACGGGAAACACAGATACGCAGTATTTT	CSASTTGNTDTQYF
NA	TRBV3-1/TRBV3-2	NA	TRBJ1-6	TGTGCCAGCAGCCCCACGATCAGGCCTAATTCACCCCTCCACTTT	CASSPTIRPNSPLHF
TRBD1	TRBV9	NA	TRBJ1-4	TGTGCCAGCAACCGGGACAGTGTGAATGAAAAACTGTTTTTT	CASNRDSVNEKLFF
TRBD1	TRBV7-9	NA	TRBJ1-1	TGTGCCAGCAGCTTGGGGACGGCAGGGGGCATGGGTGAAACTGAAGCTTTCTTT	CASSLGTAGGMGETEAFF
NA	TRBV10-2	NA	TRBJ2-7	TGCGCCACCAGCCATCCAACGACCTACGAGCAGTACTTC	CATSHPTTYEQYF
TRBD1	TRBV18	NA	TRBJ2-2	TGTGCCAGCTCACCAAACAGGGGACCCACCGGGGAGCTGTTTTTT	CASSPNRGPTGELFF
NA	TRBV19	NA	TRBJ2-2	TGTGCCAGTAGTATAGTTGTAGCGGCGAACACCGGGGAGCTGTTTTTT	CASSIVVAANTGELFF
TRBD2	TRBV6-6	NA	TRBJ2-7	TGTGCCAGCAATCCGGGACTAGCCTACGAGCAGTACTTC	CASNPGLAYEQYF
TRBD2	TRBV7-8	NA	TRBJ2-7	TGTGCCAGCACCGAATTAGCGGGAGCCCCCGCTAACGAGCAGTACTTC	CASTELAGAPANEQYF
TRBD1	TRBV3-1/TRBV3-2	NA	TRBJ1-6	TGTGCCAGCAGCCCACAGGGGGCCGGTTCACCCCTCCACTTT	CASSPQGAGSPLHF
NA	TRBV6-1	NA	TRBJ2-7	TGTGCCAGCAGTGAAAATGACTACGAGCAGTACTTC	CASSENDYEQYF
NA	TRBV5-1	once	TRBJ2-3	TGCGCCAGCAGCTTGTGGTTCGGGGATAGCACAGATACGCAGTATTTT	CASSLWFGDSTDTQYF
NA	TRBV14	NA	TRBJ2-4	TGTGCCACCCCCCCACGAGTAGCCCTCTCGGCCAAAAACATTCAGTACTTC	CATPPRVALSAKNIQYF
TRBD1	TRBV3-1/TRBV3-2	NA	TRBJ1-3	TGTGCCAGCAGCCAAGCCGGGACAGGGGGAAACACCATATATTTT	CASSQAGTGGNTIYF
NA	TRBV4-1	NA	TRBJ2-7	TGCGCCAGCAGCCAAGGGGACGGGGAGTTCCCCTACGAGCAGTACTTC	CASSQGDGEFPYEQYF
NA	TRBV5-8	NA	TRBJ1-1	TGTGCCAGCAGCTCTGGGCCCTCACGGACTGAAGCTTTCTTT	CASSSGPSRTEAFF
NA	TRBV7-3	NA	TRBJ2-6	TGTGCCAGCAGCTTAATGGGGGCGGTTTCTGGGGCCAACGTCCTGACTTTC	CASSLMGAVSGANVLTF
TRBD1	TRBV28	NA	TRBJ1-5	TGTGCCAGCAACAGGGGAGATCAGCCCCAGCATTTT	CASNRGDQPQHF
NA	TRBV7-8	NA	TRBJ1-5	TGTGCCAGCAGCCGTCGGGACATCGGGCGGGGTCAGCCCCAGCATTTT	CASSRRDIGRGQPQHF
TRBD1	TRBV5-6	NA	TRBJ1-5	TGTGCCAGCAGCTTGGGGGACAGGCGCAATCAGCCCCAGCATTTT	CASSLGDRRNQPQHF
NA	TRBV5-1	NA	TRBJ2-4	TGCGCCAGCAGCTTGCCGGACAGAAACATTCAGTACTTC	CASSLPDRNIQYF
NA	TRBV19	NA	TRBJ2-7	TGTGCCAGTAGTATGGACGGGGGAGAAACTACGGAGGACTACGAGCAGTACTTC	CASSMDGGETTEDYEQYF
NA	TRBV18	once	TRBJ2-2	TGTGCCAGCCATCACGAAGACATCGCGAACACCGGGGAGCTGTTTTTT	CASHHEDIANTGELFF
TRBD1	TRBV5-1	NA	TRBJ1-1	TGCGCCAGCAGCCCCACAGGGGGCCGAGCGAACACTGAAGCTTTCTTT	CASSPTGGRANTEAFF
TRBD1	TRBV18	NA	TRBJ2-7	TGTGCCAGCTCAAGACAGGGGGCACTTGACCACTACGAGCAGTACTTC	CASSRQGALDHYEQYF
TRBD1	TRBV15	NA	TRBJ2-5	TGTGCCACCAGCCCCGGGGACAGACAAGAGACCCAGTACTTC	CATSPGDRQETQYF
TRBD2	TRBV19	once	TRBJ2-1	TGTGCCAGCGCTACGGGGGGGGCGGAGCAGTTCTTC	CASATGGAEQFF
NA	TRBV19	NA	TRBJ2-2	TGTGCCAGTATAACTGGGCCGAACACCGGGGAGCTGTTTTTT	CASITGPNTGELFF
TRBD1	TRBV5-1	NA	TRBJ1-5	TGCGCCGGTCGACAGGGGCAGCGTTATAGCAATCAGCCCCAGCATTTT	CAGRQGQRYSNQPQHF
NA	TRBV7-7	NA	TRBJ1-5	TGTGCCAGCAGCTTAGGGGTGGGTCAGCCCCAGCATTTT	CASSLGVGQPQHF
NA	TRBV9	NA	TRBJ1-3	TGTGCCAGCAGCTCCCAGGGGTACCGTCAAAACACCATATATTTT	CASSSQGYRQNTIYF
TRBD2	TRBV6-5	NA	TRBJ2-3	TGTGCCAGCAACGCGGGAGGGCCAGATACGCAGTATTTT	CASNAGGPDTQYF
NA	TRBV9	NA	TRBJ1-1	TGTGCCAGCAGCGTAGGGACGGCAAGGACTGAAGCTTTCTTT	CASSVGTARTEAFF
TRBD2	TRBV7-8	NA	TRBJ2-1	TGTGCCAGCAGCTTAATGGCTAGCGGGAGGGGTAATGAGCAGTTCTTC	CASSLMASGRGNEQFF
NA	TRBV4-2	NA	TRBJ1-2	TGTGCCAGCAGCCAAGACGGAGGGGGTGGTAACTATGGCTACACCTTC	CASSQDGGGGNYGYTF
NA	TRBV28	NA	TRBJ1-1	TGTGCCAGCAGGGGAGGGCCCACTGAAGCTTTCTTT	CASRGGPTEAFF
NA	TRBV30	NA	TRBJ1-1	TGTGCCTGGAGTTCCCGGCGGAACACTGAAGCTTTCTTT	CAWSSRRNTEAFF
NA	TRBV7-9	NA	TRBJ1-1	TGTGCCAGCGGCGATTCTGAGGGTGGGGAAGCTTTCTTT	CASGDSEGGEAFF
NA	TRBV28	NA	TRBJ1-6	TGTGCCAGCAGTGCGACGGGGGTTTCACCCCTCCACTTT	CASSATGVSPLHF
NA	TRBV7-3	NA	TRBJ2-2	TGTGCCAGCAGCTTAAGCTTGAGGTCCGGGGAGCTGTTTTTT	CASSLSLRSGELFF